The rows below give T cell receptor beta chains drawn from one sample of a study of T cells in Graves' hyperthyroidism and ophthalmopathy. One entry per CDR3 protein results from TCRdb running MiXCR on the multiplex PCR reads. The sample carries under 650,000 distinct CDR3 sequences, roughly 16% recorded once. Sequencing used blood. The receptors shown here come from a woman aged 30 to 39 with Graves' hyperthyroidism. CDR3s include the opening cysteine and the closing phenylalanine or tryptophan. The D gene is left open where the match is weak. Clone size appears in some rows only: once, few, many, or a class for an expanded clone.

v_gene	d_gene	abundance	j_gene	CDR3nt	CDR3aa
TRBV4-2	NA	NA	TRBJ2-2	TGTGCCAGCAGCCAGGGTATAGCGACCGGGGAGCTGTTTTTT	CASSQGIATGELFF
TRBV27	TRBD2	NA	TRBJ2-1	TGTGCCAGCAGTACCTACCCACCGGGACTAGTAGGGAATGAGCAGTTCTTC	CASSTYPPGLVGNEQFF
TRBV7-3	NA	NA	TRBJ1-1	TGTGCCAGCAGCATATCACCGACCGGGGTGGGAATGAACACTGAAGCTTTCTTT	CASSISPTGVGMNTEAFF
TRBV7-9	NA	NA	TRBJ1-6	TGTGCCAGCAGCCCCCCGGACAGACCCCTCGAGACACCCCTCCACTTT	CASSPPDRPLETPLHF
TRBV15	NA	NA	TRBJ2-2	TGTGCCACCAGCAGGGACGGGGTGAGGTCAACCGGGGAGCTGTTTTTT	CATSRDGVRSTGELFF
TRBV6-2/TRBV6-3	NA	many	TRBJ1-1	TGTGCCAGCAGTCACAGGAGACTGAACACTGAAGCTTTCTTT	CASSHRRLNTEAFF
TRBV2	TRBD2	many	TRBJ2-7	TGTGCCAGCAGTGTACTAAGAGCGGGGAGCTGGGGCGAGCAGTACTTC	CASSVLRAGSWGEQYF
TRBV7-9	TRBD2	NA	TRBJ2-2	TGTGCCAGCAGGCATCTAAGCGGGAGAGGCACCGGGGAGCTGTTTTTT	CASRHLSGRGTGELFF
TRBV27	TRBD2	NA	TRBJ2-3	TGTGCCAGCAGTTTATCTAGCGGGAGGTACACAGATACGCAGTATTTT	CASSLSSGRYTDTQYF
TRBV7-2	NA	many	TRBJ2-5	TGTGCCAGCAGCTTAGCGGGGGTTTCTAGCGAGACCCAGTACTTC	CASSLAGVSSETQYF
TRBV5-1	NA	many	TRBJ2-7	TGCGCCAGCAGCTTGGGCGGCGCGGGTAGCTCCTACGAGCAGTACTTC	CASSLGGAGSSYEQYF
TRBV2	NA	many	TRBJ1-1	TGTGCCAGCTGGGGACTGGGGGGCTACACTGAAGCTTTCTTT	CASWGLGGYTEAFF
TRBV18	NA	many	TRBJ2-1	TGTGCCAGCTCACCCCCGGGAGTAAATGAGCAGTTCTTC	CASSPPGVNEQFF
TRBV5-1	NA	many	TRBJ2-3	TGCGCCAGCAGCCTGCAAGATTCCACAGATACGCAGTATTTT	CASSLQDSTDTQYF
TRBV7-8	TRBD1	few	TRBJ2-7	TGTGCCAGCAGCATCAAGACCGGGACAGGGAGGTACGAGCAGTACTTC	CASSIKTGTGRYEQYF
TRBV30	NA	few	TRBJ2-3	TGTGCCTGGGGGGGGACAGATACGCAGTATTTT	CAWGGTDTQYF
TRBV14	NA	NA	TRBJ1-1	TGTGCCAGCCGAGGGGAGGGCGACACTGAAGCTTTCTTT	CASRGEGDTEAFF
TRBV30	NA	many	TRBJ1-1	TGTGCCTGGAAGGACGGTGAAGCTTTCTTT	CAWKDGEAFF
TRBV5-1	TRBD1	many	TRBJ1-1	TGCGCCAGCAGCGCCTTGACAGGGGGCGATGAAGCTTTCTTT	CASSALTGGDEAFF
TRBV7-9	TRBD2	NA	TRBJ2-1	TGTGCCAGCAGCCCTTTCGGACTAGCGGGAGACAATGAGCAGTTCTTC	CASSPFGLAGDNEQFF
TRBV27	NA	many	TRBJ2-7	TGTGCCAGCAGTTGGCGGCAGCGGCCATACGAGCAGTACTTC	CASSWRQRPYEQYF
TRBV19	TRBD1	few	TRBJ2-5	TGTGCCAGTTCCCATGGCGGTGGGACAGGGGAAGAGACCCAGTACTTC	CASSHGGGTGEETQYF
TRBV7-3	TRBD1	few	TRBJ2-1	TGTGCCAGCAGTCGGGGACAGGGGGGTGATGAGCAGTTCTTC	CASSRGQGGDEQFF
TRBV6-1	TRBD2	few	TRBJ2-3	TGTGCCAGCAGTGAAAACTGGCCTAGCGGGTCCGACCCAGATACGCAGTATTTT	CASSENWPSGSDPDTQYF
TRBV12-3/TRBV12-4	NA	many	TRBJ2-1	TGTGCCAGCAGCTTTGGGGATGAGCAGTTCTTC	CASSFGDEQFF
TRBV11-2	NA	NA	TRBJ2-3	TGTGCCAGCAGCTTAGGGGTTGGGCAGAGCACAGATACGCAGTATTTT	CASSLGVGQSTDTQYF
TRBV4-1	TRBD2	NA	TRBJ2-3	TGCGCCAGCAGCCAAGATAGCGGGGCTAGCACAGATACGCAGTATTTT	CASSQDSGASTDTQYF
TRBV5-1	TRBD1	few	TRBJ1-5	TGCGCCAGCAGCCCAGGGACAGCCCAGCAGCCCCAGCATTTT	CASSPGTAQQPQHF
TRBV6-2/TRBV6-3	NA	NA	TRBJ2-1	TGTGCCAGCAGTTACAGGGCAGGCCTGGGAGTGGAGCAGTTCTTC	CASSYRAGLGVEQFF
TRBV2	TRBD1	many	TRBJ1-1	TGTGCCAGCAGTGAACGACAGGGGAACACTGAAGCTTTCTTT	CASSERQGNTEAFF
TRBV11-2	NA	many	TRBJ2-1	TGTGCCAGCAGCTTAGTAAACGGGGTTGGGCAGTTCTTC	CASSLVNGVGQFF
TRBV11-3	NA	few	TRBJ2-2	TGTGCCAGCAGCTTAGCTTGGACCGGGGAGCTGTTTTTT	CASSLAWTGELFF
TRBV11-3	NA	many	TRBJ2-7	TGTGCCAGCAGTTCCTACACTGGGGCCACCGAGCAGTACTTC	CASSSYTGATEQYF
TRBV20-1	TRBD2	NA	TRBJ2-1	TGCAGTGCGCCGAAAGGGATCCCCGGACTAGCGGGAGAGATAGGGGAGCAGTTCTTC	CSAPKGIPGLAGEIGEQFF
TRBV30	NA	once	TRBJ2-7	TGTGCCTGCTACGTACTCGCGCACAGATTTGGGTCGTACGAGCAGTACTTC	CACYVLAHRFGSYEQYF
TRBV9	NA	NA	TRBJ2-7	TGTGCCAGCAGCCAAATGGCCGGTTCCTACGAGCAGTACTTC	CASSQMAGSYEQYF
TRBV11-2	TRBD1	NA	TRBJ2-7	TGTGCCAGCTCCCCCGGGACAGTAGCCTACGAGCAGTACTTC	CASSPGTVAYEQYF
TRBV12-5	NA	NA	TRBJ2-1	TGTGCTAGTGGTTTGCTAACCCATGAGCAGTTCTTC	CASGLLTHEQFF
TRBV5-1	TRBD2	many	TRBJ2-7	TGTGCCAGCAGCTTTACGGGAGGTTCCTACGAGCAGTACTTC	CASSFTGGSYEQYF
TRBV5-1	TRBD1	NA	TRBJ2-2	TGCGCCAGCAGCTGGACAGGGGGGAACACCGGGGAGCTGTTTTTT	CASSWTGGNTGELFF
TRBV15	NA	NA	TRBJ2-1	TGTGCCACCAGCACCGGGCTTTACAATGAGCAGTTCTTC	CATSTGLYNEQFF
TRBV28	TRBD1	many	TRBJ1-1	TGTGCCAGCAGTTTGCAGGGGGCCCGGAACACTGAAGCTTTCTTT	CASSLQGARNTEAFF
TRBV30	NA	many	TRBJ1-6	TGTGCCTGGAGTGTAGGTTATAATTCACCCCTCCACTTT	CAWSVGYNSPLHF
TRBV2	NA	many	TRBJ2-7	TGTGCCAGCAGTCCTCCCGAACCCTACGAGCAGTACTTC	CASSPPEPYEQYF
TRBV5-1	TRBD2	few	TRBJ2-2	TGCGCCAGCAGCCCGACTAGCGGGGTCAACACCGGGGAGCTGTTTTTT	CASSPTSGVNTGELFF
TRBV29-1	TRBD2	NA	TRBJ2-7	TGCAGCGTTGTAAGGGTGGGACTAGCCGGGGGCGACGAGCAGTACTTC	CSVVRVGLAGGDEQYF
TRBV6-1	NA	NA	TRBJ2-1	TGTGCCAGCAGTCTAGCGCGAGGCCCTAATGAGCAGTTCTTC	CASSLARGPNEQFF
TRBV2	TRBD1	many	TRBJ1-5	TGTGCCAGCAGTCCTCGGGGACAGAGAAATCAGCCCCAGCATTTT	CASSPRGQRNQPQHF
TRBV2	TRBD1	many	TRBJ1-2	TGTGCCAGCAGAGGTCCAGGGGGCTTCGATAACTATGGCTACACCTTC	CASRGPGGFDNYGYTF
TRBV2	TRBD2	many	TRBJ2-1	TGTGCCAGCAGGGGACTAGCGGGATCCTACAATGAGCAGTTCTTC	CASRGLAGSYNEQFF